This entry lists 30 T cell receptor beta chains sequenced from one sample in a study of blood T cell repertoires in COVID-19. Sequencing was performed with immunoSEQ multiplex PCR; in TCRdb, only in-frame clones are kept and a portion is missing. The sample has around 140,000 clones; 85% to 90% are singletons. Sequenced input: peripheral blood. These receptors all come from a man aged 45 to 65 with active or convalescent COVID-19.

This clone was detected a few times. This chain joins TRBV5-4 and TRBJ2-3; D is uncertain. With 3 bases removed from V and 11 bases from J, the gap between germline ends came to 10 bases. CDR3 length equals 11 residues. CDR1 is SGHNT and CDR2 is YYREEE in the germline V gene (reference sequence). The CDR3, as DNA: TGTGCCAGCAGCTACGGTGCAGGGCAGTATTTT. Translating gives CASSYGAGQYF.

V usage is TRBV28 and J usage is TRBJ1-5; D may be TRBD1 (5 bases). Trimming removed 6 bases at V and 0 bases at J, with 9 bases between. Germline V lookup: CDR1 MDHEN, CDR2 SYDVKM. There are 14 residues in the CDR3. CDR3 protein: CASRPTASNQPQHF. In DNA form, the CDR3 reads TGTGCCAGCAGGCCGACAGCTAGCAATCAGCCCCAGCATTTT.

The chain links TRBV5-5 to TRBJ1-5, with 11 bases aligning to TRBD1. The CDR3 is 16 residues long. Germline V gene data show CDR1 as SGHKS and CDR2 as YYEKEE (reference sequence). V was clipped by 4 bases and J by 3 bases; unmatched bases: 6. This CDR3 reads CASSPWTGGDNQPQHF. The CDR3 DNA follows: TGTGCCAGCAGCCCCTGGACAGGGGGCGACAATCAGCCCCAGCATTTT.

V gene TRBV27 combines with J gene TRBJ1-3, with 8 bases matching TRBD1. The ends lost 5 bases at V and 4 bases at J; junction bases unmatched: 4. Germline V gene data show CDR1 as MNHEY and CDR2 as SMNVEV (reference sequence). The CDR3 has 14 amino acids. DNA of the CDR3: TGTGCCAGCAGTACCAGGGGGCTAGGAAACACCATATATTTT. Protein sequence: CASSTRGLGNTIYF.

V and J are TRBV2 and TRBJ2-5; tentative D call: TRBD1 (6 bases). CDR1 is SNHLY, CDR2 FYNNEI, per germline. Trimming pared 5 bases from V and 0 bases from J, leaving 10 bases between. The length of the CDR3 is 14 residues. The CDR3 loop is CASSPTGNQETQYF. As DNA, the CDR3 is TGTGCCAGCAGTCCAACAGGGAACCAAGAGACCCAGTACTTC.

V gene TRBV28 combines with J gene TRBJ1-6; a possible D gene is TRBD1 (6 bases). This CDR3 is 16 amino acids long. In germline, CDR1 is MDHEN, CDR2 SYDVKM. The V end lost 8 bases, the J end lost 0 bases, and 14 bases lay between the germline ends. The CDR3 here is CASVGGGSSYNSPLHF. The CDR3 DNA reads TGTGCCAGCGTGGGGGGCGGGAGCTCCTATAATTCACCCCTCCACTTT.

The V and J genes are TRBV15 and TRBJ2-7, with TRBD1 identical over 9 bases. The V and J ends lost 0 bases and 2 bases, in that order; junction bases with no gene match: 14. Per the germline V gene, CDR1 is LNHNV and CDR2 is YYDKDF (reference sequence). The CDR3 contains 19 residues. The CDR3 region is CATSRDKQGAIINAYEQYF. The CDR3 coding sequence is TGTGCCACCAGCAGAGATAAACAGGGGGCGATAATTAACGCCTACGAGCAGTACTTC.

The chain employs TRBV21-1 and TRBJ1-3; the table's D call, TRBD1, was not checked against the DNA. TRBV21-1 is designated a pseudogene. The CDR3 is 16 residues long. The CDR3 sequence: CASSPRAIDSGNTIYF. CDR3 DNA sequence: TGTGCCAGCAGCCCCAGGGCTATCGACTCTGGAAACACCATATATTTT.

This chain connects TRBV28 to TRBJ2-5; TRBD1 aligns across 7 bases. This CDR3 comprises 14 residues. Germline V gene sequence: CDR1 MDHEN, CDR2 SYDVKM. V trimming: 6 bases; J trimming: 2 bases; junction bases outside the gene matches: 6. The CDR3 here is CASSNGQVQETQYF. Here the CDR3 DNA reads TGTGCCAGCAGCAATGGACAGGTTCAAGAGACCCAGTACTTC.

The chain is built from TRBV30 and TRBJ2-7; 7 nucleotides agree with TRBD2. Germline V CDR1 and CDR2: GTSNPN, SVGIG (reference sequence). CDR3 length: 14 residues. The V segment lost 7 bases and the J segment 3 bases; nucleotides outside the gene matches: 12. The CDR3 DNA reads as TGTGCCTACTCTTCGACGGGGGGTTTCTACGAGCAGTACTTC. Its protein product is CAYSSTGGFYEQYF.

This chain joins TRBV7-9 and TRBJ2-3, with 8 bases that match TRBD1. CDR1 is SEHNR, CDR2 FQNEAQ, per germline (reference sequence). V lost 4 bases and J lost 5; bases outside the gene matches: 8. This CDR3 spans 15 amino acids. This chain's CDR3 is CASSSLTGVEDTQYF. The CDR3 DNA is TGTGCCAGCAGCTCTTTGACAGGGGTTGAAGATACGCAGTATTTT.

The chain employs TRBV24-1 and TRBJ2-3, with TRBD2 matching over 7 bases. Trimming removed 6 bases from V and 6 bases from J; junction bases left unmatched: 8. CDR3 length: 14 residues. Germline V gene lookup returns CDR1 KGHDR and CDR2 SFDVKD. CDR3 sequence reads: CATSFGGDRDTQYF. The CDR3 DNA sequence: TGTGCCACCAGTTTTGGGGGGGATAGGGATACGCAGTATTTT.

The chain couples TRBV4-1 to TRBJ2-3, with TRBD1 matching 7 bases. The junction had 10 bases not matched to a gene; V was cut back by 3 bases and J by 1 base. Germline V lookup: CDR1 MGHRA, CDR2 YSYEKL. The CDR3 spans 17 residues. The CDR3 loop reads CASSQYQGVQGTDTQYF. The CDR3 region has the DNA TGCGCCAGCAGCCAGTACCAGGGGGTTCAGGGCACAGATACGCAGTATTTT.

The chain combines TRBV19 with TRBJ1-5, with 8 bases aligning to TRBD1. The CDR3 runs 16 residues. Unmatched junction bases numbered 8, after V lost 7 bases and J lost 0 bases. The germline V gene has CDR1 LNHDA and CDR2 SQIVND (reference sequence). CDR3 sequence reads: CASNHQGARSNQPQHF. The CDR3, as DNA: TGTGCCAGTAATCACCAGGGGGCGCGTAGCAATCAGCCCCAGCATTTT.

V usage is TRBV12-3 or TRBV12-4 and J usage is TRBJ1-5, with D possibly TRBD1 on 5 matching bases. The V gene lost 10 bases and the J gene lost 9 bases, with 16 bases spanning the gap. The CDR3 is 12 amino acids. The CDR3 nucleotides read TGTGCCACCAGCGCTCAGGGATTGCCCCAGCATTTT. As protein: CATSAQGLPQHF.

The V gene is TRBV7-9, the J gene TRBJ2-7; D is unresolved. Germline CDR1 and CDR2: SEHNR and FQNEAQ (reference sequence). Trimming took 5 bases from V and 0 from J, leaving 11 bases between them. The CDR3 totals 14 residues. The CDR3 DNA follows: TGTGCCAGCAGCCAAGGTGGGCCCTCCTACGAGCAGTACTTC. Protein product: CASSQGGPSYEQYF.

This clone was observed a single time. The chain links TRBV30 to TRBJ1-2; D possibly corresponds to TRBD1 (5 bases). Trimming left V 2 bases short and J 6 bases short, with 19 bases between. CDR1 and CDR2 from the germline V gene are GTSNPN and SVGIG (reference sequence). This CDR3 spans 15 amino acids. The CDR3 reads CAWSPQLGGINGYTF. The CDR3 coding sequence is TGTGCCTGGAGTCCGCAACTGGGGGGGATTAATGGCTACACCTTC.

This clone has only a few counts. This chain connects TRBV5-1 to TRBJ2-3; D might be TRBD2 (5 bases). Deletions cut 0 bases from V and 4 bases from J, with 9 bases between. The CDR3 length is 14 residues. CDR1 is SGHRS and CDR2 is YFSETQ in the germline V gene. Written as DNA, the CDR3 is TGCGCCAGCAGCTTGGAAGGACTCCCAGATACGCAGTATTTT. This gives the protein CASSLEGLPDTQYF.

This sequence joins TRBV5-1 and TRBJ2-2; 8 positions match TRBD2. The V gene end was trimmed by 4 bases and the J gene end by 1 base; junction bases not matched to a gene: 6. Germline-derived CDR1 and CDR2 are SGHRS and YFSETQ. The CDR3 length is 16 residues. The CDR3 protein is CASSRAGGGNTGELFF. The CDR3 DNA sequence: TGCGCCAGCAGCCGTGCGGGGGGCGGGAACACCGGGGAGCTGTTTTTT.

The chain has TRBV5-8 and TRBJ1-1, with no clear D. This CDR3 has 13 residues. Trimming removed 4 bases at V and 1 base at J, with 8 bases between. Germline V gives CDR1 SGHTS, CDR2 YDEGEE. The DNA for the CDR3 is TGTGCCAGCAGCAGAAACAAGAACACTGAAGCTTTCTTT. Protein product: CASSRNKNTEAFF.

The chain joins TRBV18 to TRBJ2-5; 8 nucleotides agree with TRBD1. CDR1 KGHSH and CDR2 LQKENI come from the germline V gene. This CDR3 is built from 13 residues. J gave up 2 bases and V 4 bases, and 0 bases lay outside the gene matches. Written as DNA, the CDR3 is TGTGCCAGCTCACGACAGGGGCAAGAGACCCAGTACTTC. Translated: CASSRQGQETQYF.

In this sample, this clone turned up once. The chain couples TRBV30 to TRBJ2-7; TRBD2 matches at 10 bases. The CDR3 runs to 14 residues. Germline V gives CDR1 GTSNPN, CDR2 SVGIG (reference sequence). J was trimmed by 3 bases and V by 1 base; bases with no gene match: 3. The CDR3 protein is CAWSGKRGGYEQYF. CDR3 sequence (DNA): TGTGCCTGGAGTGGCAAGCGGGGGGGCTACGAGCAGTACTTC. The complete variable domain, with remaining parts taken from reference TRBV30 and TRBJ2-7, reads SQTIHQWPATLVQPVGSPLSLECTVEGTSNPNLYWYRQAAGRGLQLLFYSVGIGQISSEVPQNLSASRPQDRQFILSSKKLLLSDSGFYLCAWSGKRGGYEQYFGPGTRLTVT.

V usage is TRBV11-3 and J usage is TRBJ2-1, with D perhaps matching TRBD2 (6 bases). There are 18 residues in the CDR3. Germline CDR1 is SGHNT and CDR2 is YENEEA. The V gene lost 4 bases and the J gene lost 0 bases, with 19 bases spanning the gap. The DNA of the CDR3 is TGTGCCAGCAGCTCCACCGATTTAGCGGTTATCTCCTACAATGAGCAGTTCTTC. This encodes CASSSTDLAVISYNEQFF.

This chain uses TRBV3-1 (or the pseudogene TRBV3-2) with TRBJ1-6; D remains ambiguous. CDR1 is LGHDT and CDR2 is YNNKEL in the germline V gene (reference sequence). The CDR3 has 14 amino acids. V lost 1 base and J 11 bases, leaving 12 bases between the germline ends. CDR3 DNA sequence: TGTGCCAGCAGCCAAGTGGCCGTGAATGCACCCCTCCACTTT. It codes for CASSQVAVNAPLHF.

The count of this clone is one. The chain carries TRBV11-2 and TRBJ2-1; 7 nucleotides line up with TRBD1. This CDR3 spans 13 amino acids. V lost 6 bases and J lost 5; bases outside the gene matches: 4. Germline V gives CDR1 SGHAT, CDR2 FQNNGV. Written as DNA, the CDR3 is TGTGCCAGCAGTCCTGACAGGGACAATGAGCAGTTCTTC. Its protein is CASSPDRDNEQFF.

The genes are TRBV18 and TRBJ2-1; 13 bases align to TRBD2. There are 19 residues in the CDR3. Germline V lookup: CDR1 KGHSH, CDR2 LQKENI. Losses at the gene ends were 2 bases for V and 4 bases for J; bases not matched to a gene: 11. The CDR3 reads CASSPRTSGSSGFYNEQFF. CDR3 nucleotide sequence: TGTGCCAGCTCACCAAGGACTAGCGGGAGTTCAGGGTTTTACAATGAGCAGTTCTTC.

The J gene is TRBJ2-3, the V gene TRBV6-5; 10 bases are shared with TRBD2. CDR1 is MNHEY and CDR2 is SVGAGI in the germline V gene. The CDR3 is 16 residues long. Trimming cost V 0 bases and J 3 bases; bases outside gene matches: 3. This chain's CDR3 is CASSYSLAGATDTQYF. The CDR3, as DNA: TGTGCCAGCAGTTACTCCCTAGCGGGAGCAACAGATACGCAGTATTTT.

The rearrangement joins TRBV6-5 to TRBJ1-4; 9 bases match TRBD1. With V trimmed by 8 bases and J by 5 bases, 6 bases remained unmatched. The CDR3 loop spans 14 amino acids. CDR1 and CDR2 from the germline V gene are MNHEY and SVGAGI. The CDR3 coding sequence is TGTGCCAGCTGTAGGGGACAGGGCAATGAAAAACTGTTTTTT. Its translation is CASCRGQGNEKLFF.

CDR3 region: CASSEAGEDQPQHF. The CDR3 region has the DNA TGTGCCAGCAGTGAAGCAGGGGAGGATCAGCCCCAGCATTTT. This chain uses TRBV2 with TRBJ1-5, with a possible D match to TRBD1 (5 bases). The germline V and J ends were trimmed by 0 bases and 5 bases, with 8 bases remaining between them. The CDR3 covers 14 residues. Germline lookup yields CDR1 SNHLY and CDR2 FYNNEI.

This chain uses TRBV5-4 with TRBJ1-1; 11 bases are a match to TRBD1. Per the germline V gene, CDR1 is SGHNT and CDR2 is YYREEE (reference sequence). The length of the CDR3 is 15 residues. V trimming: 2 bases; J trimming: 5 bases; junction bases outside the gene matches: 5. CDR3 residues: CASSFGQGASTEAFF. The CDR3 coding sequence is TGTGCCAGCAGCTTCGGACAGGGGGCGTCGACTGAAGCTTTCTTT. The full variable domain, rest sourced from reference TRBV5-4 and TRBJ1-1, is ETGVTQSPTHLIKTRGQQVTLRCSSQSGHNTVSWYQQALGQGPQFIFQYYREEENGRGNFPPRFSGLQFPNYSSELNVNALELDDSALYLCASSFGQGASTEAFFGQGTRLTVV.